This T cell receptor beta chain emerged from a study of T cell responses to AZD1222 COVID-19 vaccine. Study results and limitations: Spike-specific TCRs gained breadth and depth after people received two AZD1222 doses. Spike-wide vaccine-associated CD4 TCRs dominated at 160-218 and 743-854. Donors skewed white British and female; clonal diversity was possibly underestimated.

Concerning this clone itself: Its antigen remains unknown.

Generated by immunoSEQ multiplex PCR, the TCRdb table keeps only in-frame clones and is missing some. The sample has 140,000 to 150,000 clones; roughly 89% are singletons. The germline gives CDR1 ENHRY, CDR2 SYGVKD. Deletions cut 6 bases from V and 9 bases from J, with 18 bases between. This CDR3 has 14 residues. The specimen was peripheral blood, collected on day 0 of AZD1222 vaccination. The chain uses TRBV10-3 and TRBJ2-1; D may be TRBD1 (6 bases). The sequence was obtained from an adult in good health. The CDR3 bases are TGTGCCATCAGGGACCACAGGGAGTGGAGTGAGCAGTTCTTC. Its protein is CAIRDHREWSEQFF.